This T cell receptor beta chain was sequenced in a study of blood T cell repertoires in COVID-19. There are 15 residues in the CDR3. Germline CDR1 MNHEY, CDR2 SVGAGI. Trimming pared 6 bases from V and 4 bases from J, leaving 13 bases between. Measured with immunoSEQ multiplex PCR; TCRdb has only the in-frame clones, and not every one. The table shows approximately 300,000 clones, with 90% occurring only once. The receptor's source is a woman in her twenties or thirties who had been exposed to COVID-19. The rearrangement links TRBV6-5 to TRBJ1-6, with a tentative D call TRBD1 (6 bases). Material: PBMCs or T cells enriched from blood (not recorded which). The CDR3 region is CASSPDRNYNSPLHF. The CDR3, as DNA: TGTGCCAGCAGCCCCGACAGGAATTATAATTCACCCCTCCACTTT.